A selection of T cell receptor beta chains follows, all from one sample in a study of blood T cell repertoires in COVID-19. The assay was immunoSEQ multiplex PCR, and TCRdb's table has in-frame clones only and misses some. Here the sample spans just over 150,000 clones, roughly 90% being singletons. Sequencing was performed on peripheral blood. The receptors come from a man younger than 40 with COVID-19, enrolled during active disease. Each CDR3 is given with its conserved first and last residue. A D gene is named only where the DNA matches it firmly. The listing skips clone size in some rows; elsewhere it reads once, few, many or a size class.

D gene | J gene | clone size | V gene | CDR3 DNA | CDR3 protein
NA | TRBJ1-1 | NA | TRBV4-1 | TGCGCCAGCAGCCAAATTCAGGCGAAGACAGTTATAATGAACACTGAAGCTTTCTTT | CASSQIQAKTVIMNTEAFF
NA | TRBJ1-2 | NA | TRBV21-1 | TGTGCCAGCAGCGCACGGGATACGATGGAAGGTAACTATGGCTACACCTTC | CASSARDTMEGNYGYTF
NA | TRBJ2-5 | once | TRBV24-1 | TGTGCCACCAGTCTAGACAGCCGAGGGGGCCAAGAGACCCAGTACTTC | CATSLDSRGGQETQYF
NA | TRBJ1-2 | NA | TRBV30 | TGTGCCTGGCAGAATAACTATGGCTACACCTTC | CAWQNNYGYTF
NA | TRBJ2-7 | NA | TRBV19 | TGTGCCAGTAGCAATCCGGGACAAAACTACGAGCAGTACTTC | CASSNPGQNYEQYF
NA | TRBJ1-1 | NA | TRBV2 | TGTGCCAGCAGTGAACGGCCGGGGATGGACACTGAAGCTTTCTTT | CASSERPGMDTEAFF
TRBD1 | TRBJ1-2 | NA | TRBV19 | TGTGCCAGTAGTACCCAAGACAGGGGGAACTATGGCTACACCTTC | CASSTQDRGNYGYTF
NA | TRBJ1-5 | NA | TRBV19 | TGTGCCAGTAGCTCTGTAGGGCAGGGCTTCCAGCCCCAGCATTTT | CASSSVGQGFQPQHF
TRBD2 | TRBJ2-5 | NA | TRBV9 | TGTGCCAGCAGCGTGGGGACTAGCGGCCCAACACAAGAGACCCAGTACTTC | CASSVGTSGPTQETQYF
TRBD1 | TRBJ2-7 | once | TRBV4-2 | TGTGCCAGCAGCCAACTTGACAGGGGTTTCGAGCAGTACTTC | CASSQLDRGFEQYF
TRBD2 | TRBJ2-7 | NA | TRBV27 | TGTGCCAGCAGTTTATACGGGACTAGCGGGAGGGTTAGGGCCTACGAGCAGTACTTC | CASSLYGTSGRVRAYEQYF
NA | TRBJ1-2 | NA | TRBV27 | TGTGCCAGCAGTGCCCATCGGGGGTACGACTATGGCTACACCTTC | CASSAHRGYDYGYTF
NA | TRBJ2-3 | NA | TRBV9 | TGTGCCAGCAGCGCCATCGGAGGCACAGATACGCAGTATTTT | CASSAIGGTDTQYF
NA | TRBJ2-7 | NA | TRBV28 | TGTGCCAGCAGTTTCAACGAGCAGTACTTC | CASSFNEQYF
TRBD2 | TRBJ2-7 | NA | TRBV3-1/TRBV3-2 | TGTGCCAGCAGCCAAGGGCCCACTAGCGGGTCCTCCTACGAGCAGTACTTC | CASSQGPTSGSSYEQYF
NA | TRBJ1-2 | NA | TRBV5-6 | TGTGCCAGCAGCCCCCCGGGACAAGCTAACTATGGCTACACCTTC | CASSPPGQANYGYTF
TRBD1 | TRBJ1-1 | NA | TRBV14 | TGTGCCAGCAGCCAAGGGGGTTTTATAAGACAGGGGCGAAGAGGGACTGAAGCTTTCTTT | CASSQGGFIRQGRRGTEAFF
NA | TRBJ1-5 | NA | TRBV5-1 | TGCGCCAGCAGCCTAGGACAGCCTAATCAGCCCCAGCATTTT | CASSLGQPNQPQHF